The present T cell receptor beta chain was sequenced within a study of T cells in Graves' hyperthyroidism and ophthalmopathy. The sample holds a few counts of this clonotype. CDR3 length equals 15 residues. Germline CDR1 is SGHTS and CDR2 is YDEGEE. The V end was cut by 4 bases, the J end by 6 bases, with 16 bases between. The TCR beta CDR3 regions underwent amplification using RNA transcripts as the source. TCR CDR3 underwent first-round RT-PCR with the HTBI primer set. TCRdb passed the multiplex PCR reads through MiXCR, listing each CDR3 protein once. In the table there are about 360,000 distinct CDR3 sequences, about 12% of which are singletons. Patients with uncontrolled infections, other autoimmune diseases, pregnancy or lactation were excluded.

The sample was blood. This chain links TRBV5-8 with TRBJ1-4; no clear D gene. The receptor's source is a woman younger than 35 with Graves' hyperthyroidism. In nucleotides, the CDR3 is TGTGCCAGCAGCCCGACGGGGAGAAGCGATGAAAAACTGTTTTTT. Residues: CASSPTGRSDEKLFF.